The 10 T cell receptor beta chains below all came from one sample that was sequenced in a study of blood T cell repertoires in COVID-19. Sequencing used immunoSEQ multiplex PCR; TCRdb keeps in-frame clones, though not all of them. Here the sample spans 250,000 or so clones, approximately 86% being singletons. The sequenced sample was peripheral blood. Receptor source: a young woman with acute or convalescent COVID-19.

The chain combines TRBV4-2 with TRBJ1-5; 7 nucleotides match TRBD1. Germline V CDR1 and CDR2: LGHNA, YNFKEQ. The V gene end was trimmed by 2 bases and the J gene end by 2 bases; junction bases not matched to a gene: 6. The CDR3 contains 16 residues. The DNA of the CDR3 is TGTGCCAGCAGCCAATCGAGACAGGGTCGCAATCAGCCCCAGCATTTT. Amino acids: CASSQSRQGRNQPQHF.

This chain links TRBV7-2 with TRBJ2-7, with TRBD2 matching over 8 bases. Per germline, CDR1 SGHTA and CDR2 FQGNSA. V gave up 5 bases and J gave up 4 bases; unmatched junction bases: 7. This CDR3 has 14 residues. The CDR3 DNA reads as TGTGCCAGCAGCCCCTTCGCGGGAGGTTACGAGCAGTACTTC. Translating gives CASSPFAGGYEQYF.

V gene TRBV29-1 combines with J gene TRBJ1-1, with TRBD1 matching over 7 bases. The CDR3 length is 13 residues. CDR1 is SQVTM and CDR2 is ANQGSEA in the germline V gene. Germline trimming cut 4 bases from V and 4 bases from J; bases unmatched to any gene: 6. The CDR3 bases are TGCAGCGTTGTTAGGGACAGCAGCACTGAAGCTTTCTTT. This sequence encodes CSVVRDSSTEAFF.

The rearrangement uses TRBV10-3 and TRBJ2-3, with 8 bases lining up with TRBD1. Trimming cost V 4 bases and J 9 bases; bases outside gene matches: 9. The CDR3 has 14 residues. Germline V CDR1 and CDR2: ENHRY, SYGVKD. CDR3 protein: CAISALGGQETQYF. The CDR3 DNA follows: TGTGCCATCAGTGCTCTCGGGGGACAGGAGACGCAGTATTTT.

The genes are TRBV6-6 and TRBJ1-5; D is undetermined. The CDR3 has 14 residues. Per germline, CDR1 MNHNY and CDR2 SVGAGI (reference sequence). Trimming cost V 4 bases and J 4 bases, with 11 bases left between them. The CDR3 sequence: CASSFSSGNQPQHF. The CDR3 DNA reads TGTGCCAGCAGTTTCTCGTCGGGTAATCAGCCCCAGCATTTT.

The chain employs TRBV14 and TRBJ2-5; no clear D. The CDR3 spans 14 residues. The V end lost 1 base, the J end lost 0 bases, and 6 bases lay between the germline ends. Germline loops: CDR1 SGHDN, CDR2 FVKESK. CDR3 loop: CASSQGPNQETQYF. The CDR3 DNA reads TGTGCCAGCAGCCAAGGTCCCAACCAAGAGACCCAGTACTTC.

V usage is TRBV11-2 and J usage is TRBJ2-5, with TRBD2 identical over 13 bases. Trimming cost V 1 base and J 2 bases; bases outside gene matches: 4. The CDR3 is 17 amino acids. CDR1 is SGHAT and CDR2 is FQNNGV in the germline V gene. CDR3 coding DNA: TGTGCCAGCAGCTTAGGGACTAGCGGGAGAGGGCAAGAGACCCAGTACTTC. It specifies CASSLGTSGRGQETQYF.

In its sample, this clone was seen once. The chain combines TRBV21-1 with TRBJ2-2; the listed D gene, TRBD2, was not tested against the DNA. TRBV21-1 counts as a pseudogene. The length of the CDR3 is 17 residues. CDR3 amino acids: CASSKDGSPEDTGELFF. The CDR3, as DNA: TGTGCCAGCAGCAAAGACGGCAGCCCCGAGGACACCGGGGAGCTGTTTTTT.

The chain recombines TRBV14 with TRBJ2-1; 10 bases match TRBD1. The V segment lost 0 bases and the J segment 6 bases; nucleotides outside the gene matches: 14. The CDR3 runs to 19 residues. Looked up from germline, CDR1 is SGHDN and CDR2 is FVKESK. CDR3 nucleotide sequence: TGTGCCAGCAGCCAAGATCCCCGAACCGGGACAGGGGTCAGCAATGAGCAGTTCTTC. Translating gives CASSQDPRTGTGVSNEQFF.

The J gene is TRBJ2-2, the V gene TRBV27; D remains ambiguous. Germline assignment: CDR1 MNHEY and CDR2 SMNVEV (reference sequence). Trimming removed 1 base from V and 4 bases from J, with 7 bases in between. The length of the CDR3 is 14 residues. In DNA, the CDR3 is TGTGCCAGCAGTTTATTGGCAGTCACCGGGGAGCTGTTTTTT. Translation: CASSLLAVTGELFF.